A selection of T cell receptor beta chains follows, all from one sample in a study of radiotherapy plus CTLA-4 blockade in lung cancer. Sequenced by immunoSEQ multiplex PCR; TCRdb stores in-frame clones only, minus some. Of approximately 82,000 clones detected, roughly four fifths appear once; the ten largest clones hold about 14%. The source was peripheral blood, collected from a patient treated with radiotherapy plus ipilimumab. Receptors originate from a human donor with non-small cell lung cancer that progressed on radiotherapy plus ipilimumab. CDR3s include the opening cysteine and the closing phenylalanine or tryptophan. Each record gives: J gene, clone size, D gene, V gene, CDR3 DNA, CDR3 protein. A D gene is named only where the DNA matches it firmly. Some rows have no size entry. The others give once, few or many, or a class for an expanded clone.

j_gene: TRBJ1-5
abundance: once
d_gene: -
v_gene: TRBV30
CDR3nt: TGTGCCTACTCGACAGGAGATAGCAATCAGCCCCAGCATTTT
CDR3aa: CAYSTGDSNQPQHF

j_gene: TRBJ2-7
abundance: once
d_gene: TRBD1
v_gene: TRBV5-5
CDR3nt: TGTGCCAGCAGCTCGGGACAGAACTACGAGCAGTACTTC
CDR3aa: CASSSGQNYEQYF

j_gene: TRBJ2-2
abundance: -
d_gene: -
v_gene: TRBV28
CDR3nt: TGTGCCAGCAGGCGCGGGGCGACTAACACCGGGGAGCTGTTTTTT
CDR3aa: CASRRGATNTGELFF

j_gene: TRBJ2-7
abundance: -
d_gene: TRBD1
v_gene: TRBV4-3
CDR3nt: TGCGCCAGCAGCCCCTGGGGGACAGCTCCCTACGAGCAGTACTTC
CDR3aa: CASSPWGTAPYEQYF

j_gene: TRBJ2-7
abundance: few
d_gene: TRBD1
v_gene: TRBV19
CDR3nt: TGTGCCAGTAGTATCCGATTCCGGGACAGAAAGCAGTACTTC
CDR3aa: CASSIRFRDRKQYF

j_gene: TRBJ1-3
abundance: once
d_gene: -
v_gene: TRBV7-2
CDR3nt: TGTGCCAGCAGCTTAGCAAGGGGGACAACTGGAAACACCATATATTTT
CDR3aa: CASSLARGTTGNTIYF

j_gene: TRBJ1-4
abundance: few
d_gene: TRBD1
v_gene: TRBV2
CDR3nt: TGTGCCAGCAGTTCGGACAGGGGGATTGGAAAACTGTTTTTT
CDR3aa: CASSSDRGIGKLFF

j_gene: TRBJ2-5
abundance: -
d_gene: TRBD2
v_gene: TRBV27
CDR3nt: TGTGCCAGCCGGGGAGGGCAGGGAGTGACCCAGTACTTC
CDR3aa: CASRGGQGVTQYF

j_gene: TRBJ2-1
abundance: -
d_gene: TRBD2
v_gene: TRBV27
CDR3nt: TGTGCCAGCAGTCTTACACTAGCGGGGGCAGCCTACAATGAGCAGTTCTTC
CDR3aa: CASSLTLAGAAYNEQFF

j_gene: TRBJ1-2
abundance: -
d_gene: -
v_gene: TRBV6-5
CDR3nt: TGTGCCAGCAGTTACCCGGGTGGCTATGGCTACACCTTC
CDR3aa: CASSYPGGYGYTF